Sequencing of this T cell receptor (beta chain) was carried out in a study of cytomegalovirus exposure and HLA in healthy donors. To note about this clone: Antigen unknown.

Notes on the study in general: Earlier results showed most TCR beta V segments being productive about 87% or about 30% of the time. Apparent HLA restriction characterized most CMV-associated TCR beta chains in a later analysis.

In the PCR, 60 Vbeta and 13 Jbeta primers were used. Clones were read by immunoSEQ multiplex PCR, and TCRdb kept only the in-frame ones, dropping some. Here the sample spans around 140,000 clones, 60% to 85% being singletons. The specimen was PBMCs. This sequence was found in a man aged 25 to 40 in good health and CMV-seronegative.

The DNA of the CDR3 is TGTGCCTGGAGTCCTATCTCCGCGAACAGGGGGGACTACTCTTACGAGCAGTACTTC. Residues: CAWSPISANRGDYSYEQYF. The rearrangement uses TRBV30 and TRBJ2-7; possible D gene TRBD1, 8 bases. The V gene lost 2 bases and the J gene lost 4 bases, with 30 bases spanning the gap. Per the germline V gene, CDR1 is GTSNPN and CDR2 is SVGIG (reference sequence). The CDR3 extends over 19 amino acids.